This passage covers 28 T cell receptor beta chains from one sample sequenced in a study of regulatory T cells in long-lasting Graves disease (dated by TCRdb to the early 2020s). What this sample's time point label stands for: newly diagnosed GD, antithyroid drugs for less than 3 months. RNA was extracted from PBMCs in TRIzol for both TCR sequencing and RNA sequencing. The method behind the library was multiplex PCR. Sequencer: Illumina HiSeq 4000. iRepertoire HTBI primers and Arm-PCR amplification of CDR3 regions were used to construct TCR beta libraries. TCRdb reworked the public reads: Q25 trimming with fastp, MiXCR clone assembly, productive beta chains retained. Every CDR3 protein is listed once, alongside the most common genes and DNA of its rows. The sample includes more than 450,000 distinct CDR3 sequences, with 12% observed a single time. The leading ten clones occupy around 10% of the sample.

These data also featured in a second study, about T cells in Graves' hyperthyroidism and ophthalmopathy.

The source material was peripheral blood mononuclear cells (PBMCs), sampled at new diagnosis, from a patient treated with antithyroid drugs. These receptors were collected from a woman aged 25 to 39 with Graves disease. Donor details come from another sample of the same person, matched by shared clones.

This clonotype was seen a handful of times. CDR3 DNA sequence: TGTGCCAGCAGCTTAGTGGCGGGAGGGCCCGGTGAGCAGTTCTTC. Protein sequence: CASSLVAGGPGEQFF. The chain uses TRBV7-9 and TRBJ2-1; 9 bases are shared with TRBD2. CDR3 length equals 15 residues. J was trimmed by 9 bases and V by 1 base; bases with no gene match: 7. The germline V gene encodes CDR1 SEHNR and CDR2 FQNEAQ (reference sequence).

This clonotype was counted only a few times. CDR3 in DNA: TGTGCCAGCAGTCCCGGGACGACGGTCACCGGGGAGCTGTTTTTT. Translating gives CASSPGTTVTGELFF. The V call is TRBV6-1, the J call TRBJ2-2; D may be TRBD1 or TRBD2 (5 bases each). The CDR3 covers 15 residues. Per germline, CDR1 MNHNS and CDR2 SASEGT. Trimming pared 5 bases from V and 4 bases from J, leaving 14 bases between.

A few counts support this clonotype. This chain uses TRBV28 with TRBJ2-3; TRBD2 matches at 9 bases. The CDR3 covers 16 residues. V was clipped by 10 bases and J by 5 bases; unmatched bases: 16. Germline V lookup: CDR1 MDHEN, CDR2 SYDVKM. The CDR3 sequence: CATTSAGGRAEDTQYF. CDR3 nucleotide sequence: TGTGCCACCACTTCGGCAGGCGGGAGGGCGGAAGATACGCAGTATTTT.

This clonotype showed up many times. CDR3 sequence: CASSPTTGYQETQYF. The DNA of the CDR3 is TGTGCCAGCTCACCGACGACAGGGTACCAAGAGACCCAGTACTTC. The rearrangement joins TRBV18 to TRBJ2-5, with 7 positions matching TRBD1. The V segment lost 3 bases and the J segment 0 bases; nucleotides outside the gene matches: 4. This CDR3 has 15 amino acids. Germline-derived CDR1 and CDR2 are KGHSH and LQKENI.

The chain carries TRBV29-1 and TRBJ1-2; the D is unclear. Trimming left V 5 bases short and J 5 bases short, with 9 bases between. This CDR3 has 11 amino acids. CDR1 and CDR2 from the germline V gene are SQVTM and ANQGSEA. The CDR3 sequence is CSVPELYGYTF. The CDR3 region has the DNA TGCAGCGTTCCAGAGCTTTATGGCTACACCTTC.

There are many counts of this clonotype. The chain is built from TRBV11-3 and TRBJ1-1; 9 bases line up with TRBD1. Germline V gene sequence: CDR1 SGHNT, CDR2 YENEEA. The CDR3 totals 13 residues. J was trimmed by 3 bases and V by 7 bases; bases with no gene match: 3. CDR3 nucleotide sequence: TGTGCCAGCATAGGACAGGGGTACACTGAAGCTTTCTTT. As protein: CASIGQGYTEAFF.

In its sample, this clonotype was seen many times. The CDR3 DNA reads TGTGCCATCAGTGCGAGCAGCGGCACAGATACGCAGTATTTT. Translating gives CAISASSGTDTQYF. The gene calls are TRBV10-3 and TRBJ2-3; D gene ambiguous. V lost 4 bases to trimming and J lost 1 base, with 9 bases between them. This CDR3 comprises 14 residues. CDR1 ENHRY and CDR2 SYGVKD come from the germline V gene.

This clonotype has a count of ten or more. The J gene is TRBJ2-7, the V gene TRBV29-1; D is unclear. Between the trimmed V and J ends, which lost 4 bases and 6 bases, there was a span of 16 bases. The CDR3 contains 13 residues. The germline CDR1 and CDR2 sequences are SQVTM and ANQGSEA. The DNA of the CDR3 is TGCAGCGTTGGATTCCTCGACGGTTCCGAGCAGTACTTC. The encoded protein is CSVGFLDGSEQYF.

The sample holds many counts of this clonotype. The V and J genes are TRBV2 and TRBJ1-2; D unclear. Trimming shortened V by 8 bases and J by 8 bases, and 15 bases separated the two germline ends. The CDR3 has 12 amino acids. Germline CDR1 SNHLY, CDR2 FYNNEI. The CDR3 DNA is TGTGCCAGCTCAGACGGAGTTAAGGGCTACACCTTC. It is translated as CASSDGVKGYTF. The full variable domain, its missing parts supplied by reference TRBV2 and TRBJ1-2, is EPEVTQTPSHQVTQMGQEVILRCVPISNHLYFYWYRQILGQKVEFLVSFYNNEISEKSEIFDDQFSVERPDGSNFTLKIRSTKLEDSAMYFCASSDGVKGYTFGSGTRLTVV.

This clonotype was seen repeatedly, ten times or more. The CDR3 is CASTQGASVAQETQYF. The CDR3 DNA reads as TGTGCCAGCACCCAGGGAGCTAGTGTGGCCCAAGAGACCCAGTACTTC. V is TRBV27 and J is TRBJ2-5; the D call may be TRBD1 or TRBD2 (5 bases each). Trimming shortened V by 7 bases and J by 1 base, and 19 bases separated the two germline ends. This CDR3 has 16 residues. The germline gives CDR1 MNHEY, CDR2 SMNVEV (reference sequence).

In this sample, this clonotype turned up many times. The gene calls are TRBV6-1 and TRBJ1-1; D not certain. V lost 4 bases and J 0 bases, leaving 6 bases between the germline ends. Germline-derived CDR1 and CDR2 are MNHNS and SASEGT. This CDR3 is built from 13 residues. CDR3 sequence reads: CASSVNLNTEAFF. CDR3 in DNA: TGTGCCAGCAGTGTTAATTTGAACACTGAAGCTTTCTTT.

There are many counts of this clonotype. The V call is TRBV11-2, the J call TRBJ2-5; TRBD1 might be the D (7 bases). The germline CDR1 and CDR2 sequences are SGHAT and FQNNGV. The V and J ends lost 2 bases and 7 bases respectively, with 14 bases between them. This CDR3 has 14 amino acids. The CDR3 loop is CASSLTGEVSTQYF. CDR3 coding DNA: TGTGCCAGCAGCTTAACAGGGGAGGTATCGACCCAGTACTTC.

The CDR3 protein is CASSFHQPGQGSNEQYF. The CDR3 DNA sequence: TGTGCCAGCAGTTTCCATCAGCCGGGACAGGGTTCAAACGAGCAGTACTTC. The V call is TRBV12-3 or TRBV12-4, the J call TRBJ2-7; 9 bases map to TRBD1. The CDR3 is 17 amino acids. V dropped 3 bases and J dropped 5; count of bases not matched to a gene: 14.

This clonotype was found many times. The V gene is TRBV20-1, the J gene TRBJ2-1; possibly TRBD2 for D (5 bases). V lost 1 base, J lost 8 bases, and 27 bases lay in between. Germline V gene lookup returns CDR1 DFQATT and CDR2 SNEGSKA (reference sequence). The CDR3 spans 18 residues. CDR3 region: CSARGLPGWAGPRDEQFF. The DNA of the CDR3 is TGCAGTGCTAGAGGATTGCCGGGATGGGCGGGCCCCCGTGATGAGCAGTTCTTC.

In this sample, this clonotype turned up many times. The rearrangement links TRBV2 to TRBJ2-7; perhaps D is TRBD1 or TRBD2 (5 bases each). The CDR3 loop spans 12 amino acids. The ends were cut back, 6 bases at V and 3 bases at J, with 9 bases in the middle. Per germline, CDR1 SNHLY and CDR2 FYNNEI. The CDR3 nucleotides read TGTGCCAGCAGCCGGGGCATCTACGAGCAGTACTTC. Residues: CASSRGIYEQYF.

The table lists this clonotype with many counts. This chain uses TRBV7-3 with TRBJ2-1, with TRBD2 identical over 8 bases. The junction had 13 bases not matched to a gene; V was cut back by 2 bases and J by 4 bases. CDR1 and CDR2 (germline): SGHTA, FQGTGA. CDR3 length equals 18 residues. CDR3 loop: CASSLHPLRAGEYNEQFF. The CDR3 DNA reads TGTGCCAGCAGCTTACATCCGTTGAGAGCGGGAGAGTACAATGAGCAGTTCTTC.

This clonotype was seen many times. This rearrangement joins TRBV2 to TRBJ1-5; D uncertain. CDR3 size: 15 residues. Germline values: CDR1 SNHLY, CDR2 FYNNEI. Deletions cut 7 bases from V and 4 bases from J, with 17 bases between. The CDR3 region has the DNA TGTGCCAGCATGGGCAGCATCCGAGGGAATCAGCCCCAGCATTTT. Amino acids: CASMGSIRGNQPQHF.

Concerning this clonotype: This sequence is one base from a far larger clone and is likely a read error. This chain uses TRBV11-2 with TRBJ2-5; D is possibly TRBD2 (6 bases). The CDR3 totals 15 residues. The V and J ends lost 1 base and 5 bases respectively, with 14 bases between them. Germline V gene lookup returns CDR1 SGHAT and CDR2 FQNNGV. CDR3 bases: TGTGCCAGCAGCTTAGGGACTACGGACTCGGAGACCCAGTACTTC. Its protein is CASSLGTTDSETQYF.

This clonotype was seen at least ten times. The J gene is TRBJ2-6, the V gene TRBV12-3 or TRBV12-4; the match to TRBD1 covers 9 bases. The CDR3 loop spans 15 amino acids. After removal of 5 bases from V and 7 bases from J, the junction contained 6 bases not matched to a gene. CDR3 sequence reads: CASSQQGASANVLTF. The CDR3 DNA sequence: TGTGCCAGCAGTCAACAGGGGGCTTCAGCCAACGTCCTGACTTTC.

In this sample, this clonotype turned up a few times. The chain recombines TRBV5-1 with TRBJ1-1; TRBD1 matches at 8 bases. Germline V CDR1 and CDR2: SGHRS, YFSETQ. The CDR3 runs to 16 residues. Trimming cost V 4 bases and J 4 bases; bases outside gene matches: 12. The CDR3 bases are TGCGCCAGCAGCCCGAGGACAGGGCCGGGAGCCACTGAAGCTTTCTTT. This codes for CASSPRTGPGATEAFF.

This clonotype was detected only a few times. This chain joins TRBV19 and TRBJ1-4; D not resolved. Trimming left V 5 bases short and J 10 bases short, with 17 bases between. Germline CDR1 is LNHDA and CDR2 is SQIVND (reference sequence). The CDR3 is 14 residues long. DNA of the CDR3: TGTGCCAGTAGTTACGGGCCAGCTGTAGGAAAACTGTTTTTT. It is translated as CASSYGPAVGKLFF.

The chain couples TRBV4-1 to TRBJ2-1, with TRBD2 identical over 10 bases. V shed 4 bases, J shed 6 bases, and the junction held 9 bases outside the gene matches. The CDR3 runs 16 residues. CDR1 and CDR2 (germline): MGHRA, YSYEKL. Here the CDR3 DNA reads TGCGCCAGCAGCCGCCTTCTAGCGGGAGCGGGCAATGAGCAGTTCTTC. Its translation: CASSRLLAGAGNEQFF.

This clonotype has at least ten counts. The chain has TRBV9 and TRBJ1-1; D possibly corresponds to TRBD1 (5 bases). Trimming left V 0 bases short and J 4 bases short, with 28 bases between. The CDR3 loop spans 20 amino acids. Germline-derived CDR1 and CDR2 are SGDLS and YYNGEE. CDR3 residues: CASSVATGDGVARCSTEAFF. CDR3 nucleotides: TGTGCCAGCAGCGTAGCTACGGGGGACGGAGTTGCTAGATGTAGCACTGAAGCTTTCTTT.

The chain employs TRBV20-1 and TRBJ1-3; D gene uncertain. There are 16 residues in the CDR3. Per germline, CDR1 DFQATT and CDR2 SNEGSKA (reference sequence). The CDR3 here is CRAQDGSLLSGNTIYF. In nucleotides, the CDR3 is TGCAGGGCTCAGGACGGCTCCCTCCTATCTGGAAACACCATATATTTT.

Ten or more counts support this clonotype. This sequence joins TRBV6-2 or TRBV6-3 and TRBJ1-1; D may be TRBD1 (6 bases). Trimming took 10 bases from V and 7 from J, leaving 19 bases between them. This CDR3 has 13 amino acids. Per germline, CDR1 MNHEY and CDR2 SVGEGT. CDR3 DNA: TGTGCCACCCGTTGGACAGTAGATGGTGAAGCTTTCTTT. It yields the protein CATRWTVDGEAFF.

This clonotype occurred a few times. The chain recombines TRBV29-1 with TRBJ2-3, with TRBD2 matching 16 bases. The ends lost 6 bases at V and 9 bases at J; junction bases unmatched: 9. Germline CDR1 reads SQVTM; CDR2 reads ANQGSEA. The CDR3 runs to 15 residues. CDR3 DNA sequence: TGCAGCGTGGAAAAGGGACTAGCGGGAGGGTCGACGCAGTATTTT. Translating gives CSVEKGLAGGSTQYF.

In its sample, this clonotype was seen many times. The CDR3 DNA follows: TGTGCCAGCAGCCGAAACACCGGGGAGCTGTTTTTT. It yields the protein CASSRNTGELFF. This chain uses TRBV9 with TRBJ2-2; D gene unclear. The CDR3 spans 12 residues. V lost 4 bases and J lost 2, with 3 bases in between. Germline V lookup: CDR1 SGDLS, CDR2 YYNGEE.

This clonotype occurred many times. This sequence joins TRBV27 and TRBJ2-5; D remains ambiguous. The germline V gene has CDR1 MNHEY and CDR2 SMNVEV (reference sequence). Trimming took off 5 bases at V and 5 bases at J, with 21 bases between the two ends. The CDR3 runs to 16 residues. In nucleotides, the CDR3 is TGTGCCAGCAGTCCCCTCGTGTGGGTCGGTAGGGAGACCCAGTACTTC. Protein sequence: CASSPLVWVGRETQYF.